The rows below give T cell receptor beta chains drawn from one sample of a study of blood T cell repertoires in COVID-19. Assay: immunoSEQ multiplex PCR; the TCRdb copy retains only in-frame clones and omits some. The sample gives some 180,000 clones, about 80% of which show up once; around 8% is in the top ten. Sequenced sample: peripheral blood. The receptors come from a woman aged 55-70 years with COVID-19, enrolled during active disease. Both conserved end residues are part of each CDR3. D genes are given only for firm matches. A clone size is listed for some rows: how often the clone was seen (once, few, many), or a class if it is expanded.

j_gene | d_gene | len | abundance | v_gene | CDR3aa | CDR3nt
TRBJ2-3 | TRBD2 | 14 | NA | TRBV30 | CAWSISGSTDTQYF | TGTGCCTGGAGTATTAGCGGGAGCACAGATACGCAGTATTTT
TRBJ2-1 | NA | 14 | NA | TRBV14 | CASSPTLAHNEQFF | TGTGCCAGCAGCCCCACACTAGCCCACAATGAGCAGTTCTTC
TRBJ2-5 | NA | 13 | NA | TRBV18 | CASKTDGQETQYF | TGTGCCAGCAAGACAGACGGTCAAGAGACCCAGTACTTC
TRBJ2-7 | NA | 13 | NA | TRBV19 | CASSIQGVGEQYF | TGTGCCAGTAGTATACAGGGTGTTGGCGAGCAGTACTTC
TRBJ2-1 | TRBD1 | 18 | NA | TRBV7-7 | CASSLAATGTGFIHEQFF | TGTGCTAGCAGCTTAGCGGCCACCGGGACAGGGTTCATTCATGAGCAGTTCTTC
TRBJ2-7 | TRBD1 | 13 | NA | TRBV27 | CATCGDRGSEQYF | TGTGCCACCTGCGGGGACAGGGGTTCCGAGCAGTACTTC
TRBJ1-4 | NA | 15 | NA | TRBV19 | CASSSPRGNNEKLFF | TGTGCCAGTAGTAGTCCTAGGGGGAATAATGAAAAACTGTTTTTT
TRBJ1-1 | TRBD1 | 15 | NA | TRBV5-1 | CASSLGQGAYTEAFF | TGCGCCAGCAGCTTGGGACAGGGGGCATACACTGAAGCTTTCTTT
TRBJ1-1 | NA | 13 | few | TRBV7-8 | CASSLKIDTEAFF | TGTGCCAGCAGCTTAAAGATAGACACTGAAGCTTTCTTT
TRBJ2-3 | TRBD2 | 16 | NA | TRBV2 | CASSETPGPAGHTQYF | TGTGCCAGCAGTGAAACCCCGGGACCAGCGGGACATACGCAGTATTTT
TRBJ2-1 | NA | 13 | NA | TRBV7-3 | CASSLRFAGEQFF | TGTGCCAGCAGCTTACGATTTGCGGGTGAGCAGTTCTTC
TRBJ2-4 | TRBD1 | 14 | NA | TRBV6-2/TRBV6-3 | CASSKGAAVGIQYF | TGTGCCAGCAGCAAGGGGGCGGCGGTCGGCATTCAGTACTTC
TRBJ2-1 | TRBD2 | 16 | NA | TRBV6-5 | CASSYGTSGGAGEQFF | TGTGCCAGCAGTTACGGGACTAGCGGGGGGGCCGGTGAGCAGTTCTTC
TRBJ2-1 | NA | 16 | few | TRBV21-1 | CASSKGVGSSYNEQFF | TGTGCCAGCAGCAAAGGTGTCGGGAGCTCCTACAATGAGCAGTTCTTC
TRBJ2-7 | TRBD1 | 15 | NA | TRBV7-3 | CASSLSSGQGYEQYF | TGTGCCAGCAGCTTATCCTCGGGACAGGGCTACGAGCAGTACTTC
TRBJ1-1 | NA | 14 | few | TRBV21-1 | CASSKEEGWTEAFF | TGTGCCAGCAGCAAAGAGGAGGGTTGGACTGAAGCTTTCTTT
TRBJ2-1 | TRBD2 | 15 | NA | TRBV5-1 | CASSLVTGGTNEQFF | TGCGCCAGCAGCTTGGTGACGGGGGGGACGAATGAGCAGTTCTTC
TRBJ2-7 | TRBD2 | 16 | NA | TRBV6-6 | CASSYSFSGPSYEQYF | TGTGCCAGCAGTTACTCCTTTAGCGGGCCCTCCTACGAGCAGTACTTC
TRBJ2-3 | NA | 15 | NA | TRBV7-2 | CASSPRTESTDTQYF | TGTGCCAGCAGCCCACGGACAGAAAGCACAGATACGCAGTATTTT
TRBJ2-5 | NA | 15 | few | TRBV7-2 | CASSPRGGRRETQYF | TGTGCCAGCAGCCCTAGGGGGGGCCGCAGGGAGACCCAGTACTTC
TRBJ1-1 | NA | 13 | NA | TRBV5-4 | CASSLTGYAEAFF | TGTGCCAGCAGCTTGACAGGGTACGCTGAAGCTTTCTTT
TRBJ1-1 | TRBD1 | 15 | NA | TRBV2 | CASSEGGQGRAEAFF | TGTGCCAGCAGTGAAGGGGGACAGGGGAGGGCTGAAGCTTTCTTT
TRBJ2-3 | TRBD2 | 14 | NA | TRBV6-5 | CASIASGSTDTQYF | TGTGCCAGCATCGCTAGCGGTAGCACAGATACGCAGTATTTT
TRBJ1-6 | NA | 13 | NA | TRBV15 | CATSSGPDSPLHF | TGTGCCACCAGCAGTGGGCCAGATTCACCCCTCCACTTT
TRBJ2-7 | NA | 12 | NA | TRBV5-3 | CARSFLSNEQYF | TGTGCCAGAAGCTTTCTATCGAACGAGCAGTACTTC
TRBJ2-5 | NA | 14 | NA | TRBV6-5 | CASSSGRATETQYF | TGTGCCAGCAGCTCTGGGCGGGCCACGGAGACCCAGTACTTC
TRBJ1-2 | NA | 15 | once | TRBV3-1/TRBV3-2 | CASSQAPGRNYGYTF | TGTGCCAGCAGCCAAGCGCCAGGGCGGAACTATGGCTACACCTTC
TRBJ2-7 | NA | 14 | NA | TRBV7-9 | CASSLVGTGTEQYF | TGTGCCAGCAGCTTAGTTGGAACAGGGACCGAGCAGTACTTC
TRBJ1-2 | TRBD1 | 13 | NA | TRBV19 | CASRTRGQTGYTF | TGTGCCAGTAGAACAAGGGGACAGACAGGCTACACCTTC
TRBJ1-1 | TRBD1 | 14 | few | TRBV24-1 | CATSGGTGGTEAFF | TGTGCCACCAGTGGCGGGACAGGGGGAACTGAAGCTTTCTTT
TRBJ2-5 | TRBD2 | 15 | few | TRBV6-5 | CASSYGTSGRETQYF | TGTGCCAGCAGTTACGGGACTAGTGGGAGGGAGACCCAGTACTTC
TRBJ1-1 | NA | 14 | few | TRBV7-9 | CASSLPAGKTEAFF | TGTGCCAGCAGCTTACCTGCAGGGAAAACTGAAGCTTTCTTT
TRBJ1-3 | TRBD1 | 16 | NA | TRBV7-9 | CASNLGDRVIGNTIYF | TGTGCCAGCAACTTAGGGGACAGGGTCATTGGAAACACCATATATTTT
TRBJ2-7 | TRBD2 | 15 | NA | TRBV6-5 | CASGGGTRPTYEQYF | TGTGCCAGCGGGGGAGGGACTCGTCCGACCTACGAGCAGTACTTC
TRBJ1-2 | NA | 12 | NA | TRBV2 | CASSDGLLGNTF | TGTGCCAGCAGTGACGGACTGTTAGGAAACACCTTC
TRBJ1-1 | NA | 14 | NA | TRBV19 | CASSPTPRGAEAFF | TGTGCCAGTAGTCCGACACCGCGGGGGGCTGAAGCTTTCTTT
TRBJ1-6 | NA | 15 | NA | TRBV6-4 | CASSEQQGFNSPLHF | TGTGCCAGCAGTGAGCAGCAGGGGTTTAATTCACCCCTCCACTTT
TRBJ2-1 | NA | 16 | NA | TRBV5-4 | CASSLGRKASYNEQFF | TGTGCCAGCAGCTTGGGCCGGAAGGCTAGTTACAATGAGCAGTTCTTC
TRBJ1-2 | NA | 12 | NA | TRBV5-4 | CASSPGRSGGTF | TGTGCCAGCAGCCCGGGCAGGTCCGGGGGCACCTTC
TRBJ1-5 | TRBD1 | 16 | NA | TRBV4-2 | CASSQAQGASNQPQHF | TGTGCCAGCAGCCAAGCCCAGGGGGCTAGCAATCAGCCCCAGCATTTT
TRBJ2-7 | TRBD2 | 14 | NA | TRBV28 | CASRFSGTNYEQYF | TGTGCCAGCAGATTTAGCGGGACCAATTACGAGCAGTACTTC
TRBJ2-1 | TRBD2 | 17 | NA | TRBV13 | CASSPLVAGDSYNEQFF | TGTGCCAGCAGCCCCCTGGTAGCGGGGGACTCCTACAATGAGCAGTTCTTC
TRBJ1-5 | TRBD1 | 14 | NA | TRBV6-5 | CASSYGQANQPQHF | TGTGCCAGCAGTTACGGACAGGCCAATCAGCCCCAGCATTTT
TRBJ1-2 | NA | 14 | NA | TRBV28 | CASSLGGALYGYTF | TGTGCCAGCAGTTTAGGTGGGGCACTCTATGGCTACACCTTC
TRBJ2-7 | TRBD2 | 14 | NA | TRBV7-9 | CASSLGGREHEQYF | TGTGCCAGCAGCTTAGGAGGGAGGGAACACGAGCAGTACTTC
TRBJ1-1 | NA | 16 | NA | TRBV19 | CASSIAANRVLTEAFF | TGTGCCAGTAGTATCGCTGCTAACAGGGTATTAACTGAAGCTTTCTTT
TRBJ2-3 | NA | 13 | NA | TRBV29-1 | CSVYRDNTDTQYF | TGCAGCGTCTACCGGGACAACACAGATACGCAGTATTTT
TRBJ2-5 | TRBD2 | 17 | few | TRBV27 | CASSSSGGFSGQETQYF | TGTGCCAGCAGTTCTAGCGGGGGCTTCTCGGGCCAAGAGACCCAGTACTTC
TRBJ2-2 | NA | 15 | NA | TRBV11-2 | CASRKTGVVTGELFF | TGTGCCAGCAGAAAAACCGGGGTAGTCACCGGGGAGCTGTTTTTT
TRBJ1-3 | NA | 15 | NA | TRBV18 | CASSPGTTKGNTIYF | TGTGCCAGCTCACCAGGGACAACCAAGGGAAACACCATATATTTT
TRBJ2-2 | NA | 15 | NA | TRBV24-1 | CATSDSARPTGELFF | TGTGCCACCAGTGATTCGGCTAGGCCCACCGGGGAGCTGTTTTTT
TRBJ2-5 | NA | 13 | NA | TRBV6-5 | CAAGTGLVETQYF | TGTGCCGCCGGCACAGGGCTAGTGGAGACCCAGTACTTC
TRBJ1-3 | NA | 15 | NA | TRBV7-8 | CASSSFMGGGNTIYF | TGTGCCAGCAGCTCGTTTATGGGGGGAGGAAACACCATATATTTT
TRBJ2-3 | NA | 14 | NA | TRBV5-6 | CASSLAQFTDTQYF | TGTGCCAGCAGCTTGGCCCAGTTCACAGATACGCAGTATTTT
TRBJ1-2 | TRBD1 | 14 | NA | TRBV19 | CASSNRGQDGGYTF | TGTGCCAGTAGTAACCGGGGACAGGATGGTGGCTACACCTTC
TRBJ2-5 | TRBD1 | 14 | NA | TRBV10-3 | CAISETGGEETQYF | TGTGCCATCAGTGAGACAGGGGGCGAAGAGACCCAGTACTTC
TRBJ1-5 | TRBD1 | 15 | NA | TRBV11-2 | CASSLARGVGQPQHF | TGTGCCAGCAGCTTAGCCAGGGGGGTCGGTCAGCCCCAGCATTTT
TRBJ1-1 | NA | 14 | NA | TRBV27 | CASRRGGMNTEAFF | TGTGCCAGCAGACGCGGGGGGATGAACACTGAAGCTTTCTTT